This TCR beta chain was documented in a study of CD8+CD57+ T cells in acquired aplastic anemia. Study results and caveats: Patients and controls were found to share twenty-nine CD8+ CDR3 sequences.

The CDR3 is made up of 14 amino acids. V lost 4 bases to trimming and J lost 3 bases, with 11 bases between them. Germline lookup yields CDR1 SGDLS and CDR2 YYNGEE. The TCR beta profiling, which covered VDJ combination and CDR3 sequence, was carried out using genomic DNA as the template. TCRdb re-called the reads with MiXCR, one entry per CDR3 protein. The sample includes about 110,000 distinct CDR3 sequences, under 60% of them seen just once. Concerning this clonotype: What it binds is not known.

This clonotype was obtained from a human donor in good health, serving as a control. Sequences were obtained from sorted CD4+, CD8+, or CD8+CD57+ T cells (not recorded which) from PBMCs. The V call is TRBV9, the J call TRBJ1-5, with D possibly matching TRBD1 (5 bases). The CDR3 here is CASSTGTFNQPQHF. In nucleotides, the CDR3 is TGTGCCAGCAGCACCGGGACCTTCAATCAGCCCCAGCATTTT. Complete variable domain (other parts from reference TRBV9 and TRBJ1-5): DSGVTQTPKHLITATGQRVTLRCSPRSGDLSVYWYQQSLDQGLQFLIQYYNGEERAKGNILERFSAQQFPDLHSELNLSSLELGDSALYFCASSTGTFNQPQHFGDGTRLSIL.